This TCR beta chain was obtained from a study of PD-L1 blockade in urothelial cancer. Study-wide results and caveats: Better survival was predicted when blood TCR clonality before treatment fell below the median.

Profiled with immunoSEQ multiplex PCR; TCRdb holds only in-frame clones, not every one. Counted here are around 130,000 clones, approximately 88% occurring once; the ten biggest clones make up under 3.5%. The germline V and J ends were trimmed by 2 bases and 5 bases, with 11 bases remaining between them. This CDR3 region has 14 residues. Germline CDR1 is SEHNR and CDR2 is FQNEAQ (reference sequence). Time point denoted: pretreatment peripheral blood. As concerns this clone: What it binds is not known.

Source: PBMCs, taken around atezolizumab (anti-PD-L1) treatment. The source of this sequence is a man aged 50 to 59 with urothelial cancer. V and J are TRBV7-9 and TRBJ2-3; TRBD1 is a possible D gene (6 bases). The CDR3 loop is CASSLIDRQDTQYF. The CDR3 nucleotides read TGTGCCAGCAGCTTAATCGACAGGCAAGATACGCAGTATTTT. The full variable domain, its missing parts supplied by reference TRBV7-9 and TRBJ2-3, is DTGVSQNPRHKITKRGQNVTFRCDPISEHNRLYWYRQTLGQGPEFLTYFQNEAQLEKSRLLSDRFSAERPKGSFSTLEIQRTEQGDSAMYLCASSLIDRQDTQYFGPGTRLTVL.